Shown below are 32 T cell receptor beta chains from a single sample sequenced in a study of CD8+ T cells in alopecia areata. Sequencing templates came from extracted RNA that was reverse transcribed into cDNA. Method: immunoSEQ multiplex PCR; TCRdb's copy keeps in-frame clones and lacks some. The profile shows 160,000 or so clones, less than 75% of them singletons. The source was CD8+ T cells sorted from blood, collected at week 0. The receptors shown here come from a human donor with alopecia areata.

This clone was recorded only once. The chain employs TRBV27 and TRBJ1-2; the D gene is possibly TRBD1 (6 bases). V was cut by 5 bases and J by 5 bases, with 12 bases left in between. Germline values: CDR1 MNHEY, CDR2 SMNVEV (reference sequence). CDR3 length equals 13 residues. This CDR3 is CASSLQGSYGYTF. The CDR3 bases are TGTGCCAGCAGTCTACAGGGTTCGTATGGCTACACCTTC.

This clone was seen only a few times. The chain joins TRBV7-9 to TRBJ2-1; 12 bases are a match to TRBD2. The V gene's germline CDR1 is SEHNR and CDR2 FQNEAQ (reference sequence). The CDR3 loop spans 15 amino acids. With 5 bases clipped from V and 8 bases from J, the junction kept 7 bases outside the gene matches. DNA of the CDR3: TGTGCCAGCAGCGATTCGACTAGCGGGGGCTATGAGCAGTTCTTC. As protein: CASSDSTSGGYEQFF.

The chain employs TRBV25-1 and TRBJ1-2; D gene uncertain. This CDR3 is built from 14 residues. Trimming removed 3 bases from V and 0 bases from J, with 8 bases in between. Germline V CDR1 and CDR2: MGHDK, SYGVNS. The CDR3: CASSDRVTNYGYTF. The DNA for the CDR3 is TGTGCCAGCAGTGATCGTGTTACTAACTATGGCTACACCTTC.

CDR3 coding DNA: TGTGCCAGCAGCGCAAGCGGGGGGACCTACAATGAGCAGTTCTTC. It translates to CASSASGGTYNEQFF. The V call is TRBV9, the J call TRBJ2-1; 9 nucleotides agree with TRBD2. The germline gives CDR1 SGDLS, CDR2 YYNGEE. Losses at the gene ends were 3 bases for V and 2 bases for J; bases not matched to a gene: 3. The CDR3 extends over 15 amino acids.

The chain has TRBV29-1 and TRBJ2-1; 7 nucleotides agree with TRBD1. The CDR3 totals 11 residues. Germline V gene data show CDR1 as SQVTM and CDR2 as ANQGSEA. J gave up 4 bases and V 6 bases, and 0 bases lay outside the gene matches. In DNA, the CDR3 is TGCAGCGTGGGACAGTACAATGAGCAGTTCTTC. Translation: CSVGQYNEQFF.

The CDR3 DNA reads as TGTGCCAGCAGCTTAGGTTGGGGATTGGACTACGAGCAGTACTTC. It specifies CASSLGWGLDYEQYF. V gene TRBV11-2 combines with J gene TRBJ2-7, with no clear D. Trimming removed 1 base at V and 3 bases at J, with 13 bases between. The CDR3 is 15 residues long. Germline V gene data show CDR1 as SGHAT and CDR2 as FQNNGV.

This sequence joins TRBV7-3 and TRBJ1-1; 7 bases are a match to TRBD1. CDR3 size: 14 residues. The junction had 3 bases not matched to a gene; V was cut back by 0 bases and J by 5 bases. Germline V gene lookup returns CDR1 SGHTA and CDR2 FQGTGA. CDR3 in DNA: TGTGCCAGCAGCTTAACAGGGGGCAATACTGAAGCTTTCTTT. It yields the protein CASSLTGGNTEAFF.

This chain uses TRBV27 with TRBJ2-1, with D unclear. V was clipped by 2 bases and J by 2 bases, with 7 bases between them. Germline CDR1 reads MNHEY; CDR2 reads SMNVEV (reference sequence). The CDR3 is 14 residues long. CDR3 sequence reads: CASSLGAPYNEQFF. The DNA of the CDR3 is TGTGCCAGCAGTTTAGGTGCGCCCTACAATGAGCAGTTCTTC.

This clone came up a few times. Within the sample, other DNA sequences also encode this same CDR3. The chain has TRBV29-1 and TRBJ2-2; unclear D gene. The CDR3 consists of 12 residues. V gave up 0 bases and J gave up 6 bases, with 5 bases separating them. Germline-derived CDR1 and CDR2 are SQVTM and ANQGSEA. The CDR3: CSVEETPGELFF. The CDR3 nucleotides read TGCAGCGTTGAAGAGACCCCCGGGGAGCTGTTTTTT.

The chain is built from TRBV7-8 and TRBJ2-2; TRBD2 is a possible D gene (5 bases). The V gene lost 3 bases and the J gene lost 3 bases, with 8 bases spanning the gap. CDR3 size: 14 residues. CDR1 is SGHVS, CDR2 FQNEAQ, per germline. Here the CDR3 DNA reads TGTGCCAGCAGCTTCGGGGTCTACACCGGGGAGCTGTTTTTT. Translated: CASSFGVYTGELFF.

This clone was found once. The V gene is TRBV5-1, the J gene TRBJ2-5; 12 bases agree with TRBD1. Germline trimming cut 4 bases from V and 4 bases from J; bases unmatched to any gene: 8. Per germline, CDR1 SGHRS and CDR2 YFSETQ. This CDR3 has 16 amino acids. Written as DNA, the CDR3 is TGCGCCAGCAGCATCACGGGACAGGGGGCCGGAGAGACCCAGTACTTC. This codes for CASSITGQGAGETQYF.

J is TRBJ1-1 and V is TRBV11-2; D is unresolved. The CDR3 has 15 amino acids. V was cut by 5 bases and J by 4 bases, with 17 bases left in between. Germline V gives CDR1 SGHAT, CDR2 FQNNGV. In DNA, the CDR3 is TGTGCCAGCAGCCCACCTCCCTCGGGGAGCACTGAAGCTTTCTTT. It translates to CASSPPPSGSTEAFF.

The V call is TRBV30, the J call TRBJ1-5; 7 bases agree with TRBD1. CDR1 is GTSNPN and CDR2 is SVGIG in the germline V gene (reference sequence). V was pared by 4 bases and J by 2 bases, with 2 bases of the junction left unmatched. CDR3 size: 13 residues. The CDR3 is CAWTGGGNQPQHF. CDR3 DNA: TGTGCCTGGACAGGGGGTGGCAATCAGCCCCAGCATTTT.

The chain recombines TRBV29-1 with TRBJ2-6; no firm D call. The length of the CDR3 is 16 residues. CDR1 is SQVTM, CDR2 ANQGSEA, per germline. With 2 bases removed from V and 0 bases from J, the gap between germline ends came to 11 bases. The DNA for the CDR3 is TGCAGCGTTGAACGGGCGGTCCCCTCTGGGGCCAACGTCCTGACTTTC. It codes for CSVERAVPSGANVLTF.

The rearrangement links TRBV2 to TRBJ1-1, with D tentatively TRBD1 (6 bases). Trimming pared 9 bases from V and 2 bases from J, leaving 10 bases between. CDR1 and CDR2 from the germline V gene are SNHLY and FYNNEI. The CDR3 contains 12 residues. In DNA, the CDR3 is TGTGCCAGTAGAGGGGGAAACACTGAAGCTTTCTTT. It specifies CASRGGNTEAFF.

This clone has more than one count but fewer than ten. This chain uses TRBV29-1 with TRBJ2-1; D unresolved. V was shortened by 4 bases and J by 3 bases, with 7 bases between the two germline ends. The germline CDR1 and CDR2 sequences are SQVTM and ANQGSEA. This CDR3 contains 12 residues. The CDR3 DNA reads as TGCAGCGTTGCCGAGTACTACAATGAGCAGTTCTTC. Translating it yields CSVAEYYNEQFF.

This chain connects TRBV19 to TRBJ2-7, with D perhaps TRBD1 (6 bases). Trimming removed 4 bases from V and 0 bases from J, with 7 bases in between. Per germline, CDR1 LNHDA and CDR2 SQIVND (reference sequence). This CDR3 comprises 13 residues. The CDR3: CASSKGGSYEQYF. In nucleotides, the CDR3 is TGTGCCAGTAGTAAAGGGGGCTCCTACGAGCAGTACTTC.

The V gene is TRBV19, the J gene TRBJ2-3, with TRBD1 as a possible D gene (7 bases). Germline values: CDR1 LNHDA, CDR2 SQIVND (reference sequence). The CDR3 contains 17 residues. V was trimmed by 7 bases and J by 5 bases, leaving 25 bases between them. The CDR3 DNA reads as TGTGCCAGTACCCCGCGGCAGGGGGGCCGGATAGAAGATACGCAGTATTTT. Residues: CASTPRQGGRIEDTQYF.

This chain connects TRBV4-1 to TRBJ1-2, with 8 bases lining up with TRBD1. The trim removed 1 base at V and 5 bases at J, leaving 9 bases unmatched. CDR1 is MGHRA and CDR2 is YSYEKL in the germline V gene. The CDR3 loop spans 16 amino acids. CDR3 sequence (DNA): TGCGCCAGCAGCCAAGTCCCCCTTCAGGGGGCGTATGGCTACACCTTC. Translated: CASSQVPLQGAYGYTF.

The chain carries TRBV30 and TRBJ1-1, with unresolved D. The V and J ends lost 5 bases and 4 bases respectively, with 11 bases between them. The CDR3 extends over 12 amino acids. Germline CDR1 reads GTSNPN; CDR2 reads SVGIG (reference sequence). CDR3 amino acids: CAWRKLGTEAFF. For the CDR3, the DNA is TGTGCCTGGCGCAAACTTGGCACTGAAGCTTTCTTT.

CDR3 protein: CASSYNGGEYEQFF. Here the CDR3 DNA reads TGTGCCAGCAGTTACAACGGGGGGGAGTATGAGCAGTTCTTC. The rearrangement joins TRBV6-5 to TRBJ2-1; 8 bases align to TRBD2. Germline assignment: CDR1 MNHEY and CDR2 SVGAGI. The CDR3 is 14 amino acids. V trimming: 2 bases; J trimming: 8 bases; junction bases outside the gene matches: 5.

The genes are TRBV5-1 and TRBJ1-1; 9 nucleotides agree with TRBD1. The germline gives CDR1 SGHRS, CDR2 YFSETQ. V dropped 3 bases and J dropped 3; count of bases not matched to a gene: 3. This CDR3 has 14 amino acids. The CDR3 sequence: CASSYRGLDTEAFF. CDR3 in DNA: TGCGCCAGCAGCTACAGGGGGCTCGACACTGAAGCTTTCTTT.

This chain connects TRBV6-5 to TRBJ2-3; D possibly corresponds to TRBD1 (6 bases). Per the germline V gene, CDR1 is MNHEY and CDR2 is SVGAGI. The CDR3 contains 13 residues. Trimming pared 2 bases from V and 5 bases from J, leaving 8 bases between. CDR3 DNA: TGTGCCAGCAGTTACGCCAGGGGAGATACGCAGTATTTT. It yields the protein CASSYARGDTQYF.

The CDR3 protein is CASSQDWIGGLETQYF. CDR3 coding DNA: TGTGCCAGCAGCCAAGATTGGATAGGTGGTCTCGAGACCCAGTACTTC. The chain joins TRBV4-2 to TRBJ2-5; D call uncertain. Germline V gives CDR1 LGHNA, CDR2 YNFKEQ. Trimming pared 0 bases from V and 5 bases from J, leaving 16 bases between. The CDR3 runs 16 residues.

This rearrangement joins TRBV6-5 to TRBJ2-3, with 7 bases that match TRBD1. Germline lookup yields CDR1 MNHEY and CDR2 SVGAGI. V gave up 5 bases and J gave up 3 bases; unmatched junction bases: 5. The CDR3 is 14 residues long. DNA for the CDR3: TGTGCCAGCAGTCCAAAACAGGGGACAGATACGCAGTATTTT. Protein sequence: CASSPKQGTDTQYF.

The chain employs TRBV6-6 and TRBJ1-3, with D perhaps TRBD1 (6 bases). In germline, CDR1 is MNHNY, CDR2 SVGAGI (reference sequence). This CDR3 spans 16 amino acids. V shed 2 bases and J shed 1 base, with 12 bases lying between them. CDR3 amino acids: CASSYGGGASGNTIYF. Here the CDR3 DNA reads TGTGCCAGCAGTTACGGTGGGGGGGCATCTGGAAACACCATATATTTT.

The V call is TRBV5-6, the J call TRBJ2-1, with D hard to call. The CDR3 extends over 15 amino acids. Trimming removed 2 bases from V and 5 bases from J, with 14 bases in between. Germline-derived CDR1 and CDR2 are SGHDT and YYEEEE. This chain's CDR3 is CASSLGFGGNNEQFF. The CDR3 nucleotides are TGTGCCAGCAGCTTAGGGTTTGGCGGTAACAATGAGCAGTTCTTC.

The genes are TRBV30 and TRBJ2-1, with a weak D call TRBD1 (6 bases). Germline V gene data show CDR1 as GTSNPN and CDR2 as SVGIG (reference sequence). Trimming removed 3 bases at V and 1 base at J, with 7 bases between. The length of the CDR3 is 13 residues. The CDR3 sequence is CAWSQGSYNEQFF. CDR3 nucleotides: TGTGCCTGGAGCCAGGGGTCCTACAATGAGCAGTTCTTC.

CDR3 DNA sequence: TGTGCCAGCAGTCCCCAGGGGTTTCCGACTAGCGGGAAAGAGACCCAGTACTTC. This codes for CASSPQGFPTSGKETQYF. The V call is TRBV27, the J call TRBJ2-5; 11 bases line up with TRBD2. Germline V CDR1 and CDR2: MNHEY, SMNVEV (reference sequence). This CDR3 is 18 amino acids long. The trim removed 5 bases at V and 3 bases at J, leaving 14 bases unmatched.

This chain joins TRBV5-6 and TRBJ1-1; D possibly corresponds to TRBD1 (5 bases). This CDR3 contains 14 residues. Looked up from germline, CDR1 is SGHDT and CDR2 is YYEEEE. Trimming removed 4 bases from V and 7 bases from J, with 17 bases in between. CDR3 in amino acids: CASSGQRRVGEAFF. The CDR3 nucleotides read TGTGCCAGCAGCGGACAAAGACGGGTTGGTGAAGCTTTCTTT.

V usage is TRBV7-9 and J usage is TRBJ1-5; 7 bases match TRBD1. The trim removed 5 bases at V and 2 bases at J, leaving 3 bases unmatched. CDR3 length: 14 residues. Germline V gene data show CDR1 as SEHNR and CDR2 as FQNEAQ (reference sequence). The CDR3: CASSRTGGNQPQHF. The CDR3 DNA follows: TGTGCCAGCAGCCGCACAGGGGGCAATCAGCCCCAGCATTTT.

V is TRBV27 and J is TRBJ1-5, with D possibly TRBD1 on 6 matching bases. Germline assignment: CDR1 MNHEY and CDR2 SMNVEV (reference sequence). Deletions cut 7 bases from V and 6 bases from J, with 10 bases between. CDR3 length equals 12 residues. The CDR3 is CASKGGGQPQHF. DNA for the CDR3: TGTGCCAGCAAGGGAGGGGGTCAGCCCCAGCATTTT.